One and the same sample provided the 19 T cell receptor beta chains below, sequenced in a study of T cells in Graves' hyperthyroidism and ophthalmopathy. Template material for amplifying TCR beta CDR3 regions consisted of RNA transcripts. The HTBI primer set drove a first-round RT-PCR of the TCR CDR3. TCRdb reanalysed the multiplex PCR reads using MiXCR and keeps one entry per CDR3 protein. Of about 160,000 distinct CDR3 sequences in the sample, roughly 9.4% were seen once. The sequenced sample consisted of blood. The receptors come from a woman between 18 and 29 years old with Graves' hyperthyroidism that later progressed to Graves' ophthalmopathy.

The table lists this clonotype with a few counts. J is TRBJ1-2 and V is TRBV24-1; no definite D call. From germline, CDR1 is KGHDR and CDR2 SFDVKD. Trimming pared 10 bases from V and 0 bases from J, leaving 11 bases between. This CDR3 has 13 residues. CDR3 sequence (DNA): TGTGCCACGCGGGCGTCAGCTAACTATGGCTACACCTTC. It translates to CATRASANYGYTF.

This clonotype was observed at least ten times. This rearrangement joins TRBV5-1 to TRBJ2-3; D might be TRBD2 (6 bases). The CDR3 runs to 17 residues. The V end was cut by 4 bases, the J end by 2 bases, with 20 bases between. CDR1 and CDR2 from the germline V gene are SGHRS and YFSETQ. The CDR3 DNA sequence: TGCGCCAGCAGCCCCCAGGGCCCTAGCGCGAACACAGATACGCAGTATTTT. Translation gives CASSPQGPSANTDTQYF.

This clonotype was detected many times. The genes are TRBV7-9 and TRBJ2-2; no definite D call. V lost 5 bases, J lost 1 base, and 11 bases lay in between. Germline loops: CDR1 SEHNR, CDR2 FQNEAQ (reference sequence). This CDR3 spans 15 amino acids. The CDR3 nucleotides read TGTGCCAGCAGCCTGACGGCAGGGAACACCGGGGAGCTGTTTTTT. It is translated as CASSLTAGNTGELFF.

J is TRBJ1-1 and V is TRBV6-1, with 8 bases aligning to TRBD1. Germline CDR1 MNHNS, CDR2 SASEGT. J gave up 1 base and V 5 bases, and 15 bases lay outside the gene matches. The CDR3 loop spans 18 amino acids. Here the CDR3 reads CASSSDRGWGVANTEAFF. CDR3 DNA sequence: TGTGCCAGCAGTTCCGACAGGGGTTGGGGTGTGGCGAACACTGAAGCTTTCTTT.

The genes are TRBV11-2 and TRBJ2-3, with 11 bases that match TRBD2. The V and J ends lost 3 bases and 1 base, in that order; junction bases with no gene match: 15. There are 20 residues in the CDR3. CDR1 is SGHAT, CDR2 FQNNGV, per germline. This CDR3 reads CASSFRVGSGRARRTDTQYF. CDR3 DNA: TGTGCCAGCAGCTTCAGAGTAGGTAGCGGGAGGGCTCGGCGCACAGATACGCAGTATTTT. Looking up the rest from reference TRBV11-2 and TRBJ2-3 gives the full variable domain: EAGVAQSPRYKIIEKRQSVAFWCNPISGHATLYWYQQILGQGPKLLIQFQNNGVVDDSQLPKDRFSAERLKGVDSTLKIQPAKLEDSAVYLCASSFRVGSGRARRTDTQYFGPGTRLTVL.

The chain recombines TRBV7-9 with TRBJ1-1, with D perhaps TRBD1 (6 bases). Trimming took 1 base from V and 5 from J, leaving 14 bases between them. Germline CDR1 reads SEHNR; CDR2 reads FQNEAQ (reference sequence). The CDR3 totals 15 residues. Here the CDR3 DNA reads TGTGCCAGCAGCTTAGTGCCAGGGGCAGGTACTGAAGCTTTCTTT. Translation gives CASSLVPGAGTEAFF.

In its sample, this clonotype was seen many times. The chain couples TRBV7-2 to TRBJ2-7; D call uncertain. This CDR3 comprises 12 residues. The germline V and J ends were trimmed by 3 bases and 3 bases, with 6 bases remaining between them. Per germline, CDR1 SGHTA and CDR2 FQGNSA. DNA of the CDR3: TGTGCCAGCAGCTTGGCCTACTACGAGCAGTACTTC. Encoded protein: CASSLAYYEQYF.

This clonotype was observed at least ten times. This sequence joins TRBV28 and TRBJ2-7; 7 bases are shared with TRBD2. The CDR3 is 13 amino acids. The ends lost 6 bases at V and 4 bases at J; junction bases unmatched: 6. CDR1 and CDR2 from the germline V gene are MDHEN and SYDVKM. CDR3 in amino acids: CASSWGGFYEQYF. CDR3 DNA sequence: TGTGCCAGCAGCTGGGGAGGGTTTTACGAGCAGTACTTC.

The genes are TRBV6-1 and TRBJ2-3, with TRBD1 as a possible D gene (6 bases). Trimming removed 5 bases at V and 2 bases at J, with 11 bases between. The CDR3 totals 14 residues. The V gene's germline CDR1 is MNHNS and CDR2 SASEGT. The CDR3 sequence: CASSSGVPTDTQYF. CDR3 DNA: TGTGCCAGCAGTTCAGGGGTTCCCACAGATACGCAGTATTTT.

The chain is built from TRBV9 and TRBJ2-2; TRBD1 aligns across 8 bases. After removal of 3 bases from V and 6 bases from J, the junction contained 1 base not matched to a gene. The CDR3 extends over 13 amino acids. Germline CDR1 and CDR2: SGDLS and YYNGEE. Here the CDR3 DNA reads TGTGCCAGCAGCGGGACAGGGTCCGGGGAGCTGTTTTTT. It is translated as CASSGTGSGELFF.

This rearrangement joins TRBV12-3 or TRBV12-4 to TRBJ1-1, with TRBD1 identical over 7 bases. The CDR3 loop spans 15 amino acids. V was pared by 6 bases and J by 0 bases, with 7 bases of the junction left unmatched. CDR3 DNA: TGTGCCAGCAGATGGGACAGTATCATGAACACTGAAGCTTTCTTT. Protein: CASRWDSIMNTEAFF.

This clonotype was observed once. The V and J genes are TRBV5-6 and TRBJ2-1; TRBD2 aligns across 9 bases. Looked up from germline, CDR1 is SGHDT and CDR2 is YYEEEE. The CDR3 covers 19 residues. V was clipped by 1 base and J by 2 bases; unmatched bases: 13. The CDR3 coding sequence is TGTGCCAGCAGCTTGTGGCGGCTAGCGGGAACCAGGACCTACAATGAGCAGTTCTTC. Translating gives CASSLWRLAGTRTYNEQFF.

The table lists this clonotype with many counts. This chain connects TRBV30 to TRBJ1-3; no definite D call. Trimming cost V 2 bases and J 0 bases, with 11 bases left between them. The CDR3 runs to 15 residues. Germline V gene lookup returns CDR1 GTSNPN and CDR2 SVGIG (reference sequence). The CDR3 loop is CAWSRPVSSGNTIYF. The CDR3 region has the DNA TGTGCCTGGAGTCGGCCAGTCAGCTCTGGAAACACCATATATTTT.

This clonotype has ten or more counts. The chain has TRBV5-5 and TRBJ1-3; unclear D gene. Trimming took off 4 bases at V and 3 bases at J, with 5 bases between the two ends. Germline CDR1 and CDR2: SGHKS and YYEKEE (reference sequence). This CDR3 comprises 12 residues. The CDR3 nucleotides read TGTGCCAGCAGCCCCAGTGGAAACACCATATATTTT. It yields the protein CASSPSGNTIYF.

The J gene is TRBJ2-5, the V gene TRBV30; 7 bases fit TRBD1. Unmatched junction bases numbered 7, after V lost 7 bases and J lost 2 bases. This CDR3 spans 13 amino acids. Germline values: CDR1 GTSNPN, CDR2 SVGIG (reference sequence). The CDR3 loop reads CASSGTEQETQYF. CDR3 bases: TGTGCCTCATCCGGGACAGAACAAGAGACCCAGTACTTC.

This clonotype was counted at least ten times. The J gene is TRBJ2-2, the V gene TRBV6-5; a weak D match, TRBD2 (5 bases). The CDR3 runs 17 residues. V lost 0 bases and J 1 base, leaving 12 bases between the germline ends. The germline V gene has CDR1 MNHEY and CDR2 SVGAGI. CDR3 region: CASSYSSRTLNTGELFF. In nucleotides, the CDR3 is TGTGCCAGCAGTTACTCGAGCAGGACTCTGAACACCGGGGAGCTGTTTTTT.

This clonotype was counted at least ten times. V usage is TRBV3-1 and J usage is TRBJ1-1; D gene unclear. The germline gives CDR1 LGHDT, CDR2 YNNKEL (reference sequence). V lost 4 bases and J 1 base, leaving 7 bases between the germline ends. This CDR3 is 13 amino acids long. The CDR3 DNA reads TGTGCCAGCAGCCCCTATACGAACACTGAAGCTTTCTTT. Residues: CASSPYTNTEAFF.

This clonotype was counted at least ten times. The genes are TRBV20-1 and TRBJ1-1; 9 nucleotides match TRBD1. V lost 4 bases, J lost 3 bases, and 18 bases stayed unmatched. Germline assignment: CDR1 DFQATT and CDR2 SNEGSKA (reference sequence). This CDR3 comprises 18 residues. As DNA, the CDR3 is TGCAGTGCTACCAAGCGGGACAGGGTAAATTATTACCACACTGAAGCTTTCTTT. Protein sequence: CSATKRDRVNYYHTEAFF.

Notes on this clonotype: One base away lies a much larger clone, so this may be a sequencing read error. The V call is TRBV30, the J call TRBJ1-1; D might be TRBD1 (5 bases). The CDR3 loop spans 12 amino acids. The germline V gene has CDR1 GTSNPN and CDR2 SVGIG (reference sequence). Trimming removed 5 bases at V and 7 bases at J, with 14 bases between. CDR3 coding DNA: TGTGCCTGGGGTCCGAGGGGAGGTGAAGCTTTCTTT. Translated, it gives CAWGPRGGEAFF.